A single sample gave rise to the 29 T cell receptor gamma chains below, sequenced in a study of gamma-delta chains in newborns, infants, children. TCRdb reanalysed the reads via CATT. Among about 1,000 gamma-chain clones listed, about 1.9% were seen once. The material sequenced was blood. The receptor source for this set is a child who was a newborn, infant or young child, either healthy, febrile or measles-vaccinated (not recorded which).

By share of the sample, this clone is medium-sized. The chain joins TRGV9 to TRGJP. Germline V gene lookup returns CDR1 GITISATS and CDR2 ISYDGTV (reference sequence). The CDR3 spans 17 residues. Losses at the gene ends were 4 bases for V and 8 bases for J; bases not matched to a gene: 11. The DNA of the CDR3 is TGTGCCTTGTGGGATACACTCAATAAGTTGGGCAAAAAAATCAAGGTATTT. Translated: CALWDTLNKLGKKIKVF.

This clone was recorded a few times. Translating this DNA gives a protein that differs at residue 5 from the TCRdb one, which belongs to a much larger clone; a read error is likely, and the protein shown is this translation. V usage is TRGV9 and J usage is TRGJP. The CDR3 covers 16 residues. The germline V gene has CDR1 GITISATS and CDR2 ISYDGTV (reference sequence). The CDR3 is CALWGVMELGKKIKVF. The DNA for the CDR3 is TGTGCCTTGTGGGGGGTGATGGAGTTGGGCAAAAAAATCAAGGTATTT.

Comments on this clone: An end of the junction does not agree with germline; a read error may underlie this. Other nucleotide sequences from this sample produce the same CDR3. The rearrangement joins TRGV9 to TRGJP. CDR1 is GITISATS, CDR2 ISYDGTV, per germline (reference sequence). The CDR3 covers 19 residues. DNA of the CDR3: TGTGCCCTGTGGGAGGTGAGCTCAATTCAAGAGTTGGGCAAAAAAATCAAGGTATTT. This codes for CALWEVSSIQELGKKIKVF.

As concerns this clone: One end of the junction does not line up with germline, which may come from a read error. Distinct nucleotide sequences in the sample also encode this CDR3. This chain uses TRGV9 with TRGJP. CDR1 and CDR2 from the germline V gene are GITISATS and ISYDGTV (reference sequence). The CDR3 spans 18 residues. The CDR3 is CALWEETNQELGKKIKVF. DNA for the CDR3: TGTGCCCTGTGGGAGGAAACAAATCAAGAGTTGGGCAAAAAAATCAAGGTATTT.

There are a few counts of this clone. A much more abundant neighbour one base away suggests this may be a read error. V usage is TRGV9 and J usage is TRGJP. Germline V CDR1 and CDR2: GITISATS, ISYDGTV (reference sequence). The CDR3 sequence is 17 residues long. The CDR3 here is CALREVQQELGKKIKVF. DNA for the CDR3: TGTGCCTTGCGGGAGGTGCAACAAGAGTTGGGCAAAAAAATCAAGGTATTT.

This chain uses TRGV9 with TRGJ1 or TRGJ2. The length of the CDR3 is 14 residues. Germline V gene sequence: CDR1 GITISATS, CDR2 ISYDGTV (reference sequence). J was trimmed by 4 bases and V by 0 bases; bases with no gene match: 6. This CDR3 reads CALWEVKPYYKKLF. As DNA, the CDR3 is TGTGCCTTGTGGGAGGTGAAACCCTATTATAAGAAACTCTTT.

This clone occurred a few times. A read error is the likely source, as a far larger clone sits one nucleotide away. This CDR3 is also generated by other DNA sequences in the sample. The rearrangement joins TRGV9 to TRGJP. This CDR3 comprises 16 residues. Germline CDR1 and CDR2: GITISATS and ISYDGTV (reference sequence). The CDR3 here is CALWEDQELGKKIKVF. The CDR3 DNA sequence: TGTGCCTTGTGGGAAGACCAAGAGCTGGGCAAAAAAATCAAGGTATTT.

This clone showed up just a few times. This rearrangement joins TRGV9 to TRGJP. CDR1 is GITISATS and CDR2 is ISYDGTV in the germline V gene (reference sequence). V gave up 0 bases and J gave up 3 bases; unmatched junction bases: 2. The CDR3 contains 17 residues. In DNA, the CDR3 is TGTGCCTTGTGGGAGGTGATGCAAGAGTTGGGCAAAAAAATCAAGGTATTT. This gives the protein CALWEVMQELGKKIKVF.

The chain has TRGV3 and TRGJP2. Unmatched junction bases numbered 10, after V lost 3 bases and J lost 0 bases. The CDR3 sequence is 17 residues long. Germline V CDR1 and CDR2: VTNTFY, YDVSTARD (reference sequence). The DNA of the CDR3 is TGTGCCACCTGGGACCCCCTAGCGTATAGTAGTGATTGGATCAAGACGTTT. It codes for CATWDPLAYSSDWIKTF.

This clone is medium-sized within its sample. This rearrangement joins TRGV3 to TRGJ1 or TRGJ2. Per germline, CDR1 VTNTFY and CDR2 YDVSTARD (reference sequence). With 5 bases clipped from V and 6 bases from J, the junction kept 1 base outside the gene matches. The CDR3 totals 10 residues. CDR3 nucleotide sequence: TGTGCCACCTGGGGTTATAAGAAACTCTTT. Its protein is CATWGYKKLF.

In its sample, this clone is medium-sized. The chain uses TRGV9 and TRGJP. Germline CDR1 reads GITISATS; CDR2 reads ISYDGTV (reference sequence). The CDR3 totals 16 residues. With V trimmed by 0 bases and J by 9 bases, 5 bases remained unmatched. The CDR3 nucleotides are TGTGCCTTGTGGGAGGTGTTTGTGTTGGGCAAAAAAATCAAGGTATTT. It yields the protein CALWEVFVLGKKIKVF.

V usage is TRGV9 and J usage is TRGJP1. Germline trimming cut 0 bases from V and 3 bases from J; bases unmatched to any gene: 4. CDR1 and CDR2 (germline): GITISATS, ISYDGTV (reference sequence). The CDR3 extends over 15 amino acids. The CDR3 loop is CALWEVGPTGWFKIF. The CDR3 DNA is TGTGCCTTGTGGGAGGTGGGTCCCACTGGTTGGTTCAAGATATTT.

This clone occurred a few times. The rearrangement links TRGV8 to TRGJ1 or TRGJ2. V shed 0 bases, J shed 5 bases, and the junction held 4 bases outside the gene matches. The CDR3 consists of 13 residues. Germline V CDR1 and CDR2: VENAVY, YDSYNSRV. CDR3 region: CATWDRRDYKKLF. CDR3 coding DNA: TGTGCCACCTGGGATAGGCGCGATTATAAGAAACTCTTT.

Of note for this clone: A far larger clone is a single base away, which makes a read error likely. The identical CDR3 is also encoded by other nucleotide sequences in the sample. V gene TRGV9 combines with J gene TRGJP. This CDR3 contains 18 residues. Per germline, CDR1 GITISATS and CDR2 ISYDGTV (reference sequence). This CDR3 is CALWEVPGQELGKKIKVF. The DNA of the CDR3 is TGTGCCTTGTGGGAGGTGCCCGGTCAAGAGTTGGGCAAAAAAATCAAGGTATTC.

Turning to this clone: TCRdb's protein, taken from a much larger clone, differs from this DNA's translation at residue 5, likely owing to a read error; the protein displayed comes from the DNA. The chain employs TRGV9 and TRGJP. The CDR3 has 16 residues. Per the germline V gene, CDR1 is GITISATS and CDR2 is ISYDGTV (reference sequence). The CDR3 DNA follows: TGTGCCTTGTGGGGGGTGCGGGAGTTGGGCAAAAAAATCAAGGTATTT. Translation: CALWGVRELGKKIKVF.

As concerns this clone: The protein held in TCRdb is that of a much larger clone and does not match this DNA's translation at residue 5, likely because of a read error; the protein shown is translated from the DNA. The J gene is TRGJP, the V gene TRGV9. Germline CDR1 reads GITISATS; CDR2 reads ISYDGTV (reference sequence). The CDR3 contains 16 residues. V shed 5 bases and J 4 bases; nucleotides not matched to a gene: 5. CDR3 residues: CALWGGQELGKKIKVF. In nucleotides, the CDR3 is TGTGCCTTGTGGGGGGGTCAAGAGTTGGGCAAAAAAATCAAGGTATTT.

This clone was counted only a few times. A read error may explain this, as a much larger clone is one base away. V usage is TRGV9 and J usage is TRGJ1 or TRGJ2. The CDR3 sequence is 11 residues long. Unmatched junction bases numbered 9, after V lost 4 bases and J lost 12 bases. CDR1 is GITISATS and CDR2 is ISYDGTV in the germline V gene (reference sequence). The CDR3 loop reads CALWEVLRKLF. CDR3 DNA sequence: TGTGCCTTGTGGGAAGTGCTGAGGAAACTCTTT.

This clone qualifies as large. Within the sample, other DNA sequences also encode this same CDR3. The chain carries TRGV9 and TRGJP. The CDR3 covers 16 residues. V dropped 0 bases and J dropped 11; count of bases not matched to a gene: 7. From germline, CDR1 is GITISATS and CDR2 ISYDGTV (reference sequence). CDR3 in amino acids: CALWEVRRLGKKIKVF. CDR3 nucleotides: TGTGCCTTGTGGGAGGTGCGGAGGCTGGGCAAAAAAATCAAGGTATTT.

In this sample, this clone turned up a few times. This DNA translates differently at residue 9 from the TCRdb protein, which is that of a much larger clone; a read error is likely, and the protein shown is the DNA's own translation. The rearrangement links TRGV9 to TRGJP. J lost 12 bases, V lost 2 bases, and 10 bases had no gene match. The CDR3 is 16 residues long. CDR1 GITISATS and CDR2 ISYDGTV come from the germline V gene (reference sequence). The CDR3 protein is CALWEAQGSGKKIKVF. In DNA form, the CDR3 reads TGTGCCTTGTGGGAGGCCCAAGGGTCGGGCAAAAAAATCAAGGTATTT.

A few counts support this clone. The gene calls are TRGV4 and TRGJ1 or TRGJ2. V gave up 8 bases and J gave up 15 bases; unmatched junction bases: 19. The CDR3 consists of 12 residues. The germline V gene has CDR1 EGSTGY and CDR2 YDSYTSSV. CDR3 amino acids: CATFDPPPRPLF. The CDR3 nucleotides read TGTGCCACCTTTGATCCCCCCCCTCGGCCACTCTTT.

This clone was seen a few times. The J gene is TRGJP, the V gene TRGV9. The CDR3 sequence is 17 residues long. Trimming removed 3 bases from V and 3 bases from J; junction bases left unmatched: 5. Looked up from germline, CDR1 is GITISATS and CDR2 is ISYDGTV (reference sequence). DNA for the CDR3: TGTGCCTTGTGGGAGAATCAGCAAGAGTTGGGCAAAAAAATCAAGGTATTT. The encoded protein is CALWENQQELGKKIKVF.

A note on this clone: The protein in TCRdb stems from a much larger clone and differs at residue 13 from this DNA's translation, likely a read error; here the protein is translated from the DNA. The chain combines TRGV9 with TRGJP. This CDR3 is 16 amino acids long. CDR1 is GITISATS, CDR2 ISYDGTV, per germline (reference sequence). The CDR3 sequence: CALWDFQELGKKLKVF. Here the CDR3 DNA reads TGTGCCTTGTGGGATTTTCAAGAGTTGGGCAAAAAACTCAAGGTATTT.

This clone is labeled medium-sized (0.01 to 0.1%). This chain links TRGV9 with TRGJP. The trim removed 4 bases at V and 9 bases at J, leaving 12 bases unmatched. The CDR3 runs to 17 residues. In germline, CDR1 is GITISATS, CDR2 ISYDGTV (reference sequence). CDR3: CALWDTAPGLGKKIKVF. The DNA for the CDR3 is TGTGCCTTGTGGGATACGGCCCCGGGGTTGGGCAAAAAAATCAAGGTATTT.

There are a few counts of this clone. TCRdb's protein sequence differs at residue 5 from the translated DNA; the protein presented here follows the DNA. The chain joins TRGV8 to TRGJ1 or TRGJ2. With V trimmed by 6 bases and J by 9 bases, 5 bases remained unmatched. In germline, CDR1 is VENAVY, CDR2 YDSYNSRV. This CDR3 spans 10 amino acids. CDR3 sequence: CATWMRKKLF. In nucleotides, the CDR3 is TGTGCCACCTGGATGCGTAAGAAACTCTTT.

By frequency in the sample, this clone is medium-sized. The chain couples TRGV2 to TRGJ1 or TRGJ2. Germline V gene sequence: CDR1 EGSNGY, CDR2 YDSYNSKV. The CDR3 is 15 amino acids. V lost 0 bases to trimming and J lost 4 bases; unmatched junction nucleotides: 9. This chain's CDR3 is CATWDGFEVYYKKLF. CDR3 sequence (DNA): TGTGCCACCTGGGACGGGTTCGAGGTCTATTATAAGAAACTCTTT.

By frequency in the sample, this clone is large. The chain recombines TRGV2 with TRGJ1 or TRGJ2. The germline gives CDR1 EGSNGY, CDR2 YDSYNSKV. CDR3 size: 13 residues. With 1 base clipped from V and 7 bases from J, the junction kept 7 bases outside the gene matches. DNA of the CDR3: TGTGCCACCTGGGACGGTTGGTGGTATAAGAAACTCTTT. Translation: CATWDGWWYKKLF.

This clone is categorized as large. The chain joins TRGV2 to TRGJ1 or TRGJ2. The germline V gene encodes CDR1 EGSNGY and CDR2 YDSYNSKV. Trimming removed 0 bases from V and 6 bases from J; junction bases left unmatched: 5. The CDR3 loop spans 13 amino acids. In DNA form, the CDR3 reads TGTGCCACCTGGGACGGGCCGGGTTATAAGAAACTCTTT. Protein: CATWDGPGYKKLF.

This clone was detected only once. This may arise from a read error, as a much more abundant clone is one base away. This sample includes further DNA sequences coding for the same CDR3. The chain links TRGV9 to TRGJP. Germline V gene data show CDR1 as GITISATS and CDR2 as ISYDGTV (reference sequence). This CDR3 spans 18 amino acids. The CDR3 DNA follows: TGTGCCTTGTGGGAGGTACGACCGCAAGAGTTGGGCAAAAAAATAAAGGTATTT. Its protein product is CALWEVRPQELGKKIKVF.

On this clone itself: The protein given by TCRdb reflects a much larger clone and differs at residue 11 from this DNA's translation, likely from a read error; the protein shown is the DNA's translation. The genes are TRGV9 and TRGJ1 or TRGJ2. The CDR3 spans 13 residues. Germline-derived CDR1 and CDR2 are GITISATS and ISYDGTV (reference sequence). The CDR3 loop is CALWEVRPYKRLF. The CDR3 DNA sequence: TGTGCCTTGTGGGAGGTGCGGCCCTATAAGAGACTCTTT.